The present T cell receptor beta chain was sequenced within a study of cytomegalovirus exposure and HLA in healthy donors. Study-level results: V segments that were indistinguishable, TRBV6-2 and TRBV6-3 among them, were omitted from analysis. The investigators catalogued 160 or so TCR beta chains as cytomegalovirus-associated. DRB1 showed the most TCR associations and HLA-C the fewest in a later analysis, as rates varied by HLA locus. For cytomegalovirus status, the classifier reportedly gave diagnoses with high specificity and sensitivity.

CDR1 and CDR2 from the germline V gene are SGHDT and YYEEEE. The CDR3 spans 15 residues. The PCR made use of 60 Vbeta and 13 Jbeta primers. Some clones are missing from TCRdb's copy, which holds only in-frame ones; the method was immunoSEQ multiplex PCR. The table lists 70,000 or so clones. As for this clone: The target antigen is unknown.

This clonotype was sampled from a man aged 40-49 years in good health and CMV-seronegative. V gene TRBV5-6 combines with J gene TRBJ2-5, with TRBD2 matching 8 bases. With the DNA end fitting TRBJ2-7 better, the J assignment may be wrong. Sequenced: PBMCs. The CDR3 DNA sequence: TGTGCCAGCAGCAATCCGGGACTAGGTTTTTACGAGCAGTACTTC. This sequence encodes CASSNPGLGFYEQYF.